One and the same sample provided the 9 T cell receptor beta chains below, sequenced in a study of blood T cell repertoires in COVID-19. Repertoires were generated with immunoSEQ multiplex PCR, while TCRdb's copy carries only in-frame clones and drops some. The data contain about 200,000 clones, roughly 94% of them singletons. The sample taken for sequencing was peripheral blood. The receptors were gathered from a young man with COVID-19, enrolled during active disease.

This clone came up a few times. The V call is TRBV6-1, the J call TRBJ1-2; tentatively, D is TRBD1 (6 bases). The CDR3 has 14 residues. V lost 2 bases, J lost 0 bases, and 7 bases lay in between. Germline V CDR1 and CDR2: MNHNS, SASEGT. The CDR3 sequence: CASSEQGSNYGYTF. The DNA of the CDR3 is TGTGCCAGCAGTGAACAGGGGTCTAACTATGGCTACACCTTC.

The rearrangement links TRBV18 to TRBJ2-3; D is unclear. The length of the CDR3 is 15 residues. Trimming cost V 0 bases and J 4 bases, with 11 bases left between them. The germline CDR1 and CDR2 sequences are KGHSH and LQKENI. CDR3 bases: TGTGCCAGCTCACCACCCTCTCTTAGTGCAGATACGCAGTATTTT. As protein: CASSPPSLSADTQYF. Combining the CDR3 with reference TRBV18 and TRBJ2-3 gives the whole variable domain NAGVMQNPRHLVRRRGQEARLRCSPMKGHSHVYWYRQLPEEGLKFMVYLQKENIIDESGMPKERFSAEFPKEGPSILRIQQVVRGDSAAYFCASSPPSLSADTQYFGPGTRLTVL.

V is TRBV7-9 and J is TRBJ2-1; 7 bases fit TRBD2. Germline values: CDR1 SEHNR, CDR2 FQNEAQ (reference sequence). J gave up 15 bases and V 5 bases, and 7 bases lay outside the gene matches. The CDR3 length is 11 residues. CDR3: CASSARGIPFF. Here the CDR3 DNA reads TGTGCCAGCAGCGCGCGGGGGATTCCGTTCTTC. Looking up the rest from reference TRBV7-9 and TRBJ2-1 gives the full variable domain: DTGVSQNPRHKITKRGQNVTFRCDPISEHNRLYWYRQTLGQGPEFLTYFQNEAQLEKSRLLSDRFSAERPKGSFSTLEIQRTEQGDSAMYLCASSARGIPFFGPGTRLTVL.

This clone was counted a few times. The rearrangement links TRBV6-5 to TRBJ1-5, with a tentative D call TRBD1 (5 bases). Per germline, CDR1 MNHEY and CDR2 SVGAGI. Trimming left V 8 bases short and J 4 bases short, with 15 bases between. This CDR3 has 14 residues. Here the CDR3 reads CASRVREGNQPQHF. The CDR3 DNA is TGTGCCAGCCGAGTTCGGGAGGGGAATCAGCCCCAGCATTTT.

The gene calls are TRBV3-1 (or the pseudogene TRBV3-2) and TRBJ2-3; 9 positions agree with TRBD2. Germline-derived CDR1 and CDR2 are LGHDT and YNNKEL (reference sequence). The CDR3 totals 16 residues. Trimming at V came to 3 bases and at J to 6 bases, leaving 10 bases not matched to a gene. The CDR3 DNA follows: TGTGCCAGCAGCCAGCTGGCGGGGGGGCCATTGGATACGCAGTATTTT. This gives the protein CASSQLAGGPLDTQYF.

Points on this clone: Within the sample, other DNA sequences also encode this same CDR3. This rearrangement joins TRBV19 to TRBJ1-6; D remains unclear. The CDR3 has 14 residues. Germline CDR1 and CDR2: LNHDA and SQIVND (reference sequence). V lost 7 bases and J lost 0, with 7 bases in between. Here the CDR3 reads CASTLSSYNSPLHF. The CDR3 DNA sequence: TGTGCCAGTACTCTGAGCTCCTATAATTCACCCCTCCACTTT.

This chain joins TRBV6-5 and TRBJ1-2; 8 positions agree with TRBD1. CDR1 is MNHEY, CDR2 SVGAGI, per germline. The ends lost 6 bases at V and 7 bases at J; junction bases unmatched: 4. The CDR3 runs to 12 residues. Here the CDR3 reads CASSRQGAGYTF. Here the CDR3 DNA reads TGTGCCAGCAGCAGGCAGGGGGCTGGCTACACCTTC.

The chain couples TRBV9 to TRBJ2-5, with 8 positions matching TRBD1. Germline V CDR1 and CDR2: SGDLS, YYNGEE. The CDR3 has 15 amino acids. The V and J ends lost 3 bases and 5 bases, in that order; junction bases with no gene match: 9. DNA for the CDR3: TGTGCCAGCAGCGGGTACCCAGGGGGCCATGAGACCCAGTACTTC. This gives the protein CASSGYPGGHETQYF.

The V and J genes are TRBV4-1 and TRBJ1-2, with D perhaps matching TRBD1 (6 bases). Trimming cost V 0 bases and J 1 base, with 18 bases left between them. Germline V gene sequence: CDR1 MGHRA, CDR2 YSYEKL. There are 18 residues in the CDR3. Here the CDR3 reads CASSQEEGGAGFNYGYTF. CDR3 DNA: TGCGCCAGCAGCCAAGAAGAGGGGGGGGCCGGATTTAACTATGGCTACACCTTC.